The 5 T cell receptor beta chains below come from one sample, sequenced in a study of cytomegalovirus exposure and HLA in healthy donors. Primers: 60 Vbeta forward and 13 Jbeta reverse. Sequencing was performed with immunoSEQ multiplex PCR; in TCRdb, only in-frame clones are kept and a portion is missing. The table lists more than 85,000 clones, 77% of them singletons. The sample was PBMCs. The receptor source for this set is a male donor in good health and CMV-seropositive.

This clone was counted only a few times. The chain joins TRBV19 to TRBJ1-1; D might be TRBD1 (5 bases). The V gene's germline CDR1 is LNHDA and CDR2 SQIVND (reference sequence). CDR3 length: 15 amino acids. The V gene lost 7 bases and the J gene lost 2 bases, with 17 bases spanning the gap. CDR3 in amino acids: CASIGREYGNTEAFF. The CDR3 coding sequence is TGTGCCAGTATCGGCAGGGAATATGGAAACACTGAAGCTTTCTTT. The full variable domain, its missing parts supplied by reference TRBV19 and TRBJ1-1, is DGGITQSPKYLFRKEGQNVTLSCEQNLNHDAMYWYRQDPGQGLRLIYYSQIVNDFQKGDIAEGYSVSREKKESFPLTVTSAQKNPTAFYLCASIGREYGNTEAFFGQGTRLTVV.

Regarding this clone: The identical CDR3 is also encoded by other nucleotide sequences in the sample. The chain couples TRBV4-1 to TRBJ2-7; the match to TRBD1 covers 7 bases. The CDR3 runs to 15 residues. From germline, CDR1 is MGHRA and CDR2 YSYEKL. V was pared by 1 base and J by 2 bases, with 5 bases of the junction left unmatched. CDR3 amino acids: CASSQGQGVTYEQYF. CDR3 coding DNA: TGCGCCAGCAGCCAAGGTCAGGGGGTGACCTACGAGCAGTACTTC.

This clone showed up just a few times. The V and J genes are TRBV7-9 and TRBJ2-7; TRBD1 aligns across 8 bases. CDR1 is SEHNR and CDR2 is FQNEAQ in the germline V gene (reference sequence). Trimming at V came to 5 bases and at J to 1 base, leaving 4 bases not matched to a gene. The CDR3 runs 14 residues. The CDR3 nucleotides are TGTGCCAGCAGCCCCCGGACAGGGTCCTACGAGCAGTACTTC. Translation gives CASSPRTGSYEQYF. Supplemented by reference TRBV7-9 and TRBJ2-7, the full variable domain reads DTGVSQNPRHKITKRGQNVTFRCDPISEHNRLYWYRQTLGQGPEFLTYFQNEAQLEKSRLLSDRFSAERPKGSFSTLEIQRTEQGDSAMYLCASSPRTGSYEQYFGPGTRLTVT.

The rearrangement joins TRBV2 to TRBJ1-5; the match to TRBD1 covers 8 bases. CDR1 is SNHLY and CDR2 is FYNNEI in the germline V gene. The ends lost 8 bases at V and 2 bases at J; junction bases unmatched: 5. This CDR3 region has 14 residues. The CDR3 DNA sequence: TGTGCCAGCGGGACAGGCCGCGGCAATCAGCCCCAGCATTTT. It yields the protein CASGTGRGNQPQHF.

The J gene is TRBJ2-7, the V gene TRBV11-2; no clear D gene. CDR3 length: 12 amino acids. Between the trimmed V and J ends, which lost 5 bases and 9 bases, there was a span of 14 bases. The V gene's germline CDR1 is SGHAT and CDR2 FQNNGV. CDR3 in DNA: TGTGCCAGCAGCGTCCTTCCAAGGAGGCAGTACTTC. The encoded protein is CASSVLPRRQYF.